This T cell receptor (beta chain) is drawn from a study of OX40 agonist ivuxolimab in advanced cancers. Turning to the study itself: Patient treatment consisted of intravenous ivuxolimab administration every 2 weeks at 0.01 to 10 mg/kg. Aged roughly 23 to 90 with a mean of approximately 60 years, they were around 79% male.

The CDR3 runs 14 residues. Germline CDR1 and CDR2: SGHKS and YYEKEE (reference sequence). TCRdb's table, derived via immunoSEQ multiplex PCR, lists solely in-frame clones and lacks some. Of about 68,000 clones in the sample, roughly 80% are singletons; the top ten hold roughly 11%. Concerning this clone itself: Its antigen is undetermined. A junction end diverges from the germline sequence, so it may reflect a read error.

The study, taken as a whole, reports: Part of the nonresponder group also had normalized T-cell clonal expansion that was low. Antigen specificity was not determined for the expanded peripheral T cells.

The chain uses TRBV5-5 and TRBJ1-1; no definite D call. The clonotype comes from an adult with an advanced solid tumor such as melanoma, head and neck, liver or kidney cancer. Sequencing used CD4+ or CD8+ T cells sorted from blood, obtained in a trial of the OX40 agonist ivuxolimab. The CDR3 loop reads CASSQESGISEAFF. For the CDR3, the DNA is TGCGCCAGCAGCCAAGAATCTGGGATCTCTGAAGCTTTCTTT.